This T cell receptor beta chain was observed in a study of cytomegalovirus exposure and HLA in healthy donors. General study findings and limits: Researchers counted around 170 TCR beta chains as cytomegalovirus-associated. A few CMV-associated chains were confirmed in vitro to be specific for CMV antigens. An ancestry cluster, one associated with Asian ancestry, reportedly showed fewer N-insertions than the approximately 650-donor mean in a later analysis.

A multiplex PCR was run with 60 Vbeta primers and 13 Jbeta primers. Libraries were prepared by immunoSEQ multiplex PCR; TCRdb keeps only in-frame clonotypes and omits some of them. The data hold 150,000 to 160,000 clones, with around 79% observed a single time. About this clone: Antigen: not known.

Germline loops: CDR1 SEHNR, CDR2 FQNEAQ (reference sequence). The CDR3 runs to 13 residues. V was shortened by 4 bases and J by 3 bases, with 10 bases between the two germline ends. Each donor's status was that of a healthy bone marrow donor. The rearrangement links TRBV7-9 to TRBJ2-7; TRBD1 is a possible D gene (5 bases). Source material: PBMCs. The TCR was taken from a man aged 25 to 40 in good health and CMV-seropositive. CDR3 sequence: CASSSAGYYEQYF. The CDR3 DNA sequence: TGTGCCAGCAGCTCGGCAGGGTACTACGAGCAGTACTTC.